Presented here are 3 T cell receptor beta chains from one specimen sequenced in a study of neurological immune-mediated disorders. TCRdb fed the 5' RACE reads into MiXCR, producing one record per CDR3 protein. The sample carries 52,000 or so distinct CDR3 sequences, under 5% recorded once. Sequencing input: CD4+ T cells from blood. Source of these receptors: a woman aged 40-49 years with multiple sclerosis.

This clonotype was detected many times. The chain links TRBV12-3 or TRBV12-4 to TRBJ1-5; D is perhaps TRBD1 (5 bases). Between the trimmed V and J ends, which lost 5 bases and 5 bases, there was a span of 13 bases. The CDR3 contains 14 residues. The CDR3 here is CASSGWGPHQPQHF. As DNA, the CDR3 is TGTGCCAGCAGTGGGTGGGGCCCGCATCAGCCCCAGCATTTT.

This clonotype was detected ten times or more. This chain uses TRBV15 with TRBJ2-6, with D tentatively TRBD1 (6 bases). The germline CDR1 and CDR2 sequences are LNHNV and YYDKDF (reference sequence). The V end was cut by 2 bases, the J end by 0 bases, with 20 bases between. The CDR3 is 20 amino acids. The CDR3, as DNA: TGTGCCACCAGCAGATCTACCAGACCGGGACAAAGCTCTGGGGCCAACGTCCTGACTTTC. Protein sequence: CATSRSTRPGQSSGANVLTF.

This clonotype was detected many times. The chain employs TRBV20-1 and TRBJ2-7; perhaps D is TRBD1 or TRBD2 (5 bases each). Trimming stripped 5 bases from V and 6 bases from J, with 17 bases between. The CDR3 has 13 amino acids. Germline V gene lookup returns CDR1 DFQATT and CDR2 SNEGSKA (reference sequence). The CDR3 DNA sequence: TGCAGTGCTCGTGGGGGACCCCATGGCGAGCAGTACTTC. This sequence encodes CSARGGPHGEQYF.